This T cell receptor beta chain appears in the sequencing data of a study of blood T cell repertoires in COVID-19. Study background: The analysed material was cDNA or gDNA that came from T cells, B-cell-depleted T cells, or PBMCs.

Method: immunoSEQ multiplex PCR; TCRdb's copy keeps in-frame clones and lacks some. The table has 200,000 to 300,000 clones, roughly 88% seen once. Participant age was about 18 to 95 years, and participants resided in about two dozen US areas. The sample consisted of PBMCs or T cells enriched from blood (not recorded which). This receptor was obtained from a middle-aged woman with acute COVID-19.

CDR3 protein: CASSLGRGANEKLFF. The CDR3 coding sequence is TGTGCCAGCAGCTTAGGGCGGGGGGCTAATGAAAAACTGTTTTTT. V and J are TRBV11-2 and TRBJ1-4, with D possibly being TRBD1 (5 bases). Between the trimmed V and J ends, which lost 1 base and 3 bases, there was a span of 9 bases. The CDR3 has 15 residues. Germline-derived CDR1 and CDR2 are SGHAT and FQNNGV.